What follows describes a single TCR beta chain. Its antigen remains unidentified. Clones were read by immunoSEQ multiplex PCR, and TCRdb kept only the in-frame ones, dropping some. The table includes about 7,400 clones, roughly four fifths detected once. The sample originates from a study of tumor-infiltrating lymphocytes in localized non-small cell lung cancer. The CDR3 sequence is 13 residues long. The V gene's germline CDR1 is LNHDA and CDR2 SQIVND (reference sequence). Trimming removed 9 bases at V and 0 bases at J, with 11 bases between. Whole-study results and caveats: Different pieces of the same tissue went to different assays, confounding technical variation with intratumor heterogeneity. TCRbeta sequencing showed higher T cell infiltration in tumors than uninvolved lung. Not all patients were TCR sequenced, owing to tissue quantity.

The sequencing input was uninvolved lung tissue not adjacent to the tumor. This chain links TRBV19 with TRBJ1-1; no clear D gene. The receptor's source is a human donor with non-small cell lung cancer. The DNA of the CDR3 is TGTGCCAGCGAAGACCACATGAACACTGAAGCTTTCTTT. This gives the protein CASEDHMNTEAFF. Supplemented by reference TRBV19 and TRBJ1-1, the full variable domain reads DGGITQSPKYLFRKEGQNVTLSCEQNLNHDAMYWYRQDPGQGLRLIYYSQIVNDFQKGDIAEGYSVSREKKESFPLTVTSAQKNPTAFYLCASEDHMNTEAFFGQGTRLTVV.